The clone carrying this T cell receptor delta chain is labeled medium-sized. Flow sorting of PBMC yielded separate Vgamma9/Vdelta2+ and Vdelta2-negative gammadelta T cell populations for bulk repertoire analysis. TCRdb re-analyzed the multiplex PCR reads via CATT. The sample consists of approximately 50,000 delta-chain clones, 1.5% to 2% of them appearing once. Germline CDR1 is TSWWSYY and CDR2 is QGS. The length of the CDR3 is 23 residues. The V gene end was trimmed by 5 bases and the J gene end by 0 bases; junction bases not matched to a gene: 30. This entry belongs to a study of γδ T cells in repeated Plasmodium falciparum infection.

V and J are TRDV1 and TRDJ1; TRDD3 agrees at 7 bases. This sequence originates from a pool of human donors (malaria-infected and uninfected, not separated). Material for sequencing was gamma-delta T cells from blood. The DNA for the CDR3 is TGTGCTCTTGGGCTACCCTCAAAACTCCTTTTCCCCCACTGGGGTTGGTACACCGATAAACTCATCTTT. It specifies CALGLPSKLLFPHWGWYTDKLIF.